The 28 T cell receptor beta chains below were found in one sample sequenced in a study of beta chain features in type 1 diabetes. Whole-study findings and limits: Among all four CD4+ subsets, Type 1 diabetes patients had TCRB CDR3s that were moderately but significantly shorter.

No cognate antigen is known for these TCRs. All of the isolated RNA was reverse transcribed, so expressed TCRB transcripts were sequenced. Generated by immunoSEQ multiplex PCR, the TCRdb table keeps only in-frame clones and is missing some. The repertoire holds about 180,000 clones, approximately 7.8% seen once, with 0.94% in the top ten. Input material: central memory CD4+ T cells from blood. The receptors stem from a woman aged 40-49 years with type 1 diabetes.

This clone was picked up a small number of times. The V and J genes are TRBV7-2 and TRBJ2-5, with 11 nucleotides matching TRBD2. The CDR3 has 16 amino acids. Losses at the gene ends were 5 bases for V and 1 base for J; bases not matched to a gene: 6. Germline CDR1 reads SGHTA; CDR2 reads FQGNSA. The CDR3 protein is CASSPTGTSGQETQYF. The CDR3 DNA reads as TGTGCCAGCAGCCCCACCGGGACTAGCGGCCAAGAGACCCAGTACTTC.

This clone was detected a few times. The genes are TRBV6-5 and TRBJ1-2, with D possibly matching TRBD1 (5 bases). There are 13 residues in the CDR3. Trimming stripped 8 bases from V and 4 bases from J, with 14 bases between. In germline, CDR1 is MNHEY, CDR2 SVGAGI. Here the CDR3 reads CASWEGTSYGYTF. CDR3 sequence (DNA): TGTGCCAGCTGGGAGGGGACTTCCTATGGCTACACCTTC.

The gene calls are TRBV4-2 and TRBJ1-4; no reliable D call. Trimming cost V 4 bases and J 5 bases, with 14 bases left between them. Germline loops: CDR1 LGHNA, CDR2 YNFKEQ. CDR3 size: 15 residues. The DNA of the CDR3 is TGTGCCAGCAGCCGAGAGTTGGGCCCAAATGAAAAACTGTTTTTT. It codes for CASSRELGPNEKLFF.

The V call is TRBV5-1, the J call TRBJ2-7; 8 bases align to TRBD2. Trimming cost V 1 base and J 4 bases; bases outside gene matches: 7. The CDR3 is 15 amino acids. CDR1 and CDR2 from the germline V gene are SGHRS and YFSETQ. CDR3 protein: CASSLSGGYIYEQYF. The CDR3 DNA is TGCGCCAGCAGCTTGAGCGGGGGATACATTTACGAGCAGTACTTC.

This clone has only a few counts. The gene calls are TRBV18 and TRBJ2-7; D may be TRBD1 (7 bases). Trimming took off 2 bases at V and 6 bases at J, with 14 bases between the two ends. Germline assignment: CDR1 KGHSH and CDR2 LQKENI. CDR3 size: 14 residues. The DNA for the CDR3 is TGTGCCAGCTCACCAGACAGGGAGGTCTCCGAGCAGTACTTC. Residues: CASSPDREVSEQYF.

Only a few counts were recorded for this clone. The chain combines TRBV9 with TRBJ2-7, with D possibly matching TRBD2 (5 bases). The CDR3 contains 15 residues. The V gene's germline CDR1 is SGDLS and CDR2 YYNGEE. Trimming pared 4 bases from V and 1 base from J, leaving 15 bases between. CDR3 DNA: TGTGCCAGCAGCCTCCGCCCCGGGGATTCCTACGAGCAGTACTTC. The encoded protein is CASSLRPGDSYEQYF. Based on the CDR3 plus reference TRBV9 and TRBJ2-7, the full variable domain is DSGVTQTPKHLITATGQRVTLRCSPRSGDLSVYWYQQSLDQGLQFLIQYYNGEERAKGNILERFSAQQFPDLHSELNLSSLELGDSALYFCASSLRPGDSYEQYFGPGTRLTVT.

The V and J genes are TRBV11-3 and TRBJ2-1; tentatively, D is TRBD2 (5 bases). There are 16 residues in the CDR3. Trimming left V 1 base short and J 0 bases short, with 10 bases between. Germline loops: CDR1 SGHNT, CDR2 YENEEA. The chain's CDR3 is CASSLGASRSYNEQFF. CDR3 bases: TGTGCCAGCAGCTTAGGGGCTAGCCGCTCCTACAATGAGCAGTTCTTC. The full variable domain, completed using reference TRBV11-3 and TRBJ2-1, is EAGVVQSPRYKIIEKKQPVAFWCNPISGHNTLYWYLQNLGQGPELLIRYENEEAVDDSQLPKDRFSAERLKGVDSTLKIQPAELGDSAVYLCASSLGASRSYNEQFFGPGTRLTVL.

The chain employs TRBV9 and TRBJ2-3, with 10 bases matching TRBD2. V shed 4 bases, J shed 5 bases, and the junction held 19 bases outside the gene matches. The CDR3 extends over 19 amino acids. The V gene's germline CDR1 is SGDLS and CDR2 YYNGEE. CDR3 coding DNA: TGTGCCAGCAGCCCTCGGGGCAGCGGGGGGGCCAATCATAGAGATACGCAGTATTTT. This translates into CASSPRGSGGANHRDTQYF.

This clone was picked up a small number of times. The J gene is TRBJ2-5, the V gene TRBV4-1; no clear D gene. The CDR3 has 14 residues. V was cut by 2 bases and J by 5 bases, with 12 bases left in between. Germline V gene lookup returns CDR1 MGHRA and CDR2 YSYEKL. CDR3 loop: CASSQQSNRETQYF. The CDR3 DNA sequence: TGCGCCAGCAGCCAACAATCCAATCGGGAGACCCAGTACTTC.

The count of this clone is one. The V gene is TRBV28, the J gene TRBJ1-2; perhaps TRBD1 as D (5 bases). Germline V gives CDR1 MDHEN, CDR2 SYDVKM. Trimming cost V 5 bases and J 5 bases, with 12 bases left between them. The CDR3 loop spans 13 amino acids. The CDR3 region is CASSINGGYGYTF. CDR3 coding DNA: TGTGCCAGCAGTATTAACGGGGGTTATGGCTACACCTTC.

This clone was observed at least ten times. This rearrangement joins TRBV30 to TRBJ2-3, with TRBD2 identical over 14 bases. J gave up 3 bases and V 7 bases, and 3 bases lay outside the gene matches. CDR3 size: 14 residues. Germline V lookup: CDR1 GTSNPN, CDR2 SVGIG (reference sequence). In nucleotides, the CDR3 is TGTGCCTCGACTAGCGGGAGGGCGACAGATACGCAGTATTTT. Translated: CASTSGRATDTQYF.

This clone came up a few times. The rearrangement joins TRBV7-2 to TRBJ2-1, with 9 bases lining up with TRBD1. CDR3 size: 15 residues. V lost 5 bases to trimming and J lost 6 bases; unmatched junction nucleotides: 8. Germline assignment: CDR1 SGHTA and CDR2 FQGNSA. In nucleotides, the CDR3 is TGTGCCAGCAGCCGTCCAGGGACAGGGATCAATGAGCAGTTCTTC. Translating gives CASSRPGTGINEQFF.

In this sample, this clone turned up a few times. The chain is built from TRBV7-2 and TRBJ2-7; D is perhaps TRBD1 (6 bases). Germline V gives CDR1 SGHTA, CDR2 FQGNSA. Trimming shortened V by 1 base and J by 6 bases, and 19 bases separated the two germline ends. This CDR3 is built from 16 residues. The CDR3 region has the DNA TGTGCCAGCAGCTTAGGGCAGGGGAGTCAAAGGGGCGAGCAGTACTTC. Amino acids: CASSLGQGSQRGEQYF.

The chain is built from TRBV28 and TRBJ2-7; D may be TRBD1 (5 bases). The germline V gene encodes CDR1 MDHEN and CDR2 SYDVKM. Trimming took 5 bases from V and 2 from J, leaving 13 bases between them. This CDR3 comprises 14 residues. The CDR3 nucleotides read TGTGCCAGCAGTACTCAGGGAAGGGCCTACGAGCAGTACTTC. Its translation: CASSTQGRAYEQYF.

The V gene is TRBV19, the J gene TRBJ2-7; D remains unclear. Germline CDR1 is LNHDA and CDR2 is SQIVND (reference sequence). The V and J ends lost 3 bases and 1 base respectively, with 7 bases between them. The CDR3 runs to 13 residues. In DNA, the CDR3 is TGTGCCAGTAGTATCGCCAGGTCCTACGAGCAGTACTTC. It yields the protein CASSIARSYEQYF.

The chain couples TRBV30 to TRBJ1-1; D is possibly TRBD1 (5 bases). Trimming shortened V by 5 bases and J by 1 base, and 11 bases separated the two germline ends. Germline V gene sequence: CDR1 GTSNPN, CDR2 SVGIG (reference sequence). The CDR3 consists of 13 residues. This chain's CDR3 is CAWEQGENTEAFF. The CDR3 DNA follows: TGTGCCTGGGAGCAGGGTGAGAACACTGAAGCTTTCTTT.

The chain couples TRBV21-1 to TRBJ2-5; no check of the table's D call, TRBD1, against the DNA was made. TRBV21-1 counts as a pseudogene. CDR3 length equals 17 residues. The CDR3 protein is CASSKAGGTGLQETQYF. CDR3 coding DNA: TGTGCCAGCAGCAAAGCGGGCGGGACAGGGCTCCAAGAGACCCAGTACTTC.

V is TRBV9 and J is TRBJ2-2; D is ambiguous. The germline CDR1 and CDR2 sequences are SGDLS and YYNGEE. The V gene lost 4 bases and the J gene lost 5 bases, with 6 bases spanning the gap. CDR3 length: 12 residues. The CDR3 DNA is TGTGCCAGCAGCCTCCGGACCGGGGAGCTGTTTTTT. Protein sequence: CASSLRTGELFF.

This clone occurred a few times. The chain carries TRBV15 and TRBJ1-5; 7 nucleotides agree with TRBD1. CDR1 and CDR2 (germline): LNHNV, YYDKDF (reference sequence). The CDR3 is 16 amino acids. V lost 0 bases, J lost 5 bases, and 7 bases stayed unmatched. The DNA for the CDR3 is TGTGCCACCAGCAGAGATCCCAGGGACAGCGATCAGCCCCAGCATTTT. It codes for CATSRDPRDSDQPQHF. The complete variable domain, with remaining parts taken from reference TRBV15 and TRBJ1-5, reads DAMVIQNPRYQVTQFGKPVTLSCSQTLNHNVMYWYQQKSSQAPKLLFHYYDKDFNNEADTPDNFQSRRPNTSFCFLDIRSPGLGDTAMYLCATSRDPRDSDQPQHFGDGTRLSIL.

This clone has a handful of counts. The V gene is TRBV7-6, the J gene TRBJ1-1; tentatively, D is TRBD1 (6 bases). Germline CDR1 and CDR2: SGHVS and FNYEAQ. With 6 bases removed from V and 1 base from J, the gap between germline ends came to 9 bases. The CDR3 is 13 residues long. The CDR3 reads CASRSGQNTEAFF. CDR3 sequence (DNA): TGTGCCAGCAGATCGGGACAGAACACTGAAGCTTTCTTT.

This clone was recorded at least ten times. V is TRBV28 and J is TRBJ2-1, with D perhaps TRBD1 (5 bases). V was cut by 2 bases and J by 3 bases, with 14 bases left in between. CDR3 length equals 16 residues. Germline V gene sequence: CDR1 MDHEN, CDR2 SYDVKM. CDR3 region: CASSLRARGIYNEQFF. Here the CDR3 DNA reads TGTGCCAGCAGTTTACGGGCAAGGGGCATCTACAATGAGCAGTTCTTC.

This rearrangement joins TRBV5-1 to TRBJ1-2, with 7 bases matching TRBD1. In germline, CDR1 is SGHRS, CDR2 YFSETQ. J gave up 8 bases and V 4 bases, and 11 bases lay outside the gene matches. This CDR3 spans 14 amino acids. The chain's CDR3 is CASSIPTGLGGYTF. DNA of the CDR3: TGCGCCAGCAGCATCCCGACAGGGCTTGGGGGCTACACCTTC.

About this clone itself: One end of the junction fails to match germline, which may point to a read error. The chain is built from TRBV7-2 and TRBJ1-2; 7 bases fit TRBD1. Germline values: CDR1 SGHTA, CDR2 FQGNSA. This CDR3 has 11 residues. The DNA for the CDR3 is TGTGCCAGCAGCACTGGACAGGATAGGGCCTTC. Translation gives CASSTGQDRAF.

This clone was detected a few times. This chain connects TRBV2 to TRBJ1-5, with TRBD1 matching over 7 bases. The CDR3 extends over 14 amino acids. J lost 7 bases, V lost 4 bases, and 7 bases had no gene match. CDR1 SNHLY and CDR2 FYNNEI come from the germline V gene. CDR3 region: CASSGSDRAQPQHF. The CDR3 DNA follows: TGTGCCAGCAGTGGGTCAGACAGGGCCCAGCCCCAGCATTTT. Full variable domain (rest looked up from reference TRBV2 and TRBJ1-5): EPEVTQTPSHQVTQMGQEVILRCVPISNHLYFYWYRQILGQKVEFLVSFYNNEISEKSEIFDDQFSVERPDGSNFTLKIRSTKLEDSAMYFCASSGSDRAQPQHFGDGTRLSIL.

This clone occurred many times. V gene TRBV29-1 combines with J gene TRBJ2-1, with 8 positions matching TRBD2. CDR1 SQVTM and CDR2 ANQGSEA come from the germline V gene. J was trimmed by 6 bases and V by 8 bases; bases with no gene match: 3. The CDR3 is 11 residues long. The CDR3 reads CSPGTSNEQFF. The CDR3 bases are TGCAGCCCAGGGACTAGCAATGAGCAGTTCTTC.

This clone was seen a few times. The CDR3 sequence: CASREGNSNQPQHF. DNA of the CDR3: TGTGCCTCCAGGGAAGGGAATAGCAATCAGCCCCAGCATTTT. The rearrangement uses TRBV19 and TRBJ1-5; possible D gene TRBD1, 5 bases. The V gene lost 11 bases and the J gene lost 0 bases, with 14 bases spanning the gap. CDR1 is LNHDA, CDR2 SQIVND, per germline (reference sequence). The CDR3 spans 14 residues.

The genes are TRBV18 and TRBJ1-1; perhaps TRBD1 as D (5 bases). V was clipped by 5 bases and J by 1 base, with 11 bases between them. Germline V gene lookup returns CDR1 KGHSH and CDR2 LQKENI. The CDR3 has 14 amino acids. CDR3 nucleotides: TGTGCCAGCTCAGCGGACATTTCGAACACTGAAGCTTTCTTT. Protein sequence: CASSADISNTEAFF.

This clone came up many times. V is TRBV9 and J is TRBJ1-6; 7 nucleotides line up with TRBD1. Trimming removed 4 bases from V and 8 bases from J; junction bases left unmatched: 9. In germline, CDR1 is SGDLS, CDR2 YYNGEE. This CDR3 has 15 amino acids. CDR3 loop: CASSPQQGTDSPLHF. The CDR3 nucleotides are TGTGCCAGCAGCCCGCAACAGGGGACCGATTCACCCCTCCACTTT.